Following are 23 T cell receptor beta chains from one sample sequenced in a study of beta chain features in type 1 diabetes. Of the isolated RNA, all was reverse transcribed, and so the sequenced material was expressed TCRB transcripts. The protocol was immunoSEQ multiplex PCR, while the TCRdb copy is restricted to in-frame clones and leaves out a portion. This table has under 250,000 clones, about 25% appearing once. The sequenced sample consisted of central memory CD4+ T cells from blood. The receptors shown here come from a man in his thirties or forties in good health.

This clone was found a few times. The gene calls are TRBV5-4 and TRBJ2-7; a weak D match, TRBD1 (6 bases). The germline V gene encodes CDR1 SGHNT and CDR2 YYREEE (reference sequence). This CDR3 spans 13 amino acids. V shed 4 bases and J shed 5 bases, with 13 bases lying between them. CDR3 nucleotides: TGTGCCAGCAGCCGTACAGGGACCCACGAGCAGTACTTC. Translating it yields CASSRTGTHEQYF.

The CDR3 reads CASIEIRHRNTEAFF. Here the CDR3 DNA reads TGTGCCAGCATTGAGATCAGACACCGTAACACTGAAGCTTTCTTT. The gene calls are TRBV6-6 and TRBJ1-1, with D hard to call. CDR3 length: 15 residues. The germline V and J ends were trimmed by 7 bases and 2 bases, with 17 bases remaining between them. CDR1 MNHNY and CDR2 SVGAGI come from the germline V gene (reference sequence).

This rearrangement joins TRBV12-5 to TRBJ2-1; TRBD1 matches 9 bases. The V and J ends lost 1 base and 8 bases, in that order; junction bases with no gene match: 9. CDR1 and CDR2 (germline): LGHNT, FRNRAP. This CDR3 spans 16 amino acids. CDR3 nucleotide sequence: TGTGCTAGTGGTTTGGGGCCGGGACAGGGAGGCTATGAGCAGTTCTTC. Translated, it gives CASGLGPGQGGYEQFF.

The CDR3 reads CASFGGGSQPQHF. CDR3 DNA sequence: TGTGCCAGCTTCGGGGGTGGAAGTCAGCCCCAGCATTTT. V gene TRBV2 combines with J gene TRBJ1-5; possible D gene TRBD1, 5 bases. V was clipped by 8 bases and J by 6 bases, with 14 bases between them. This CDR3 is 13 amino acids long. Germline CDR1 SNHLY, CDR2 FYNNEI.

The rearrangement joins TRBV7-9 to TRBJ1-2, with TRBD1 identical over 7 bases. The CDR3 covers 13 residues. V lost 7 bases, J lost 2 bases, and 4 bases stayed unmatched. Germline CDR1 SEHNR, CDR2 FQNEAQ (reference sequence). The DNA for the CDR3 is TGTGCCAGCATCGCGGACAGGAACTATGGCTACACCTTC. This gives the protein CASIADRNYGYTF.

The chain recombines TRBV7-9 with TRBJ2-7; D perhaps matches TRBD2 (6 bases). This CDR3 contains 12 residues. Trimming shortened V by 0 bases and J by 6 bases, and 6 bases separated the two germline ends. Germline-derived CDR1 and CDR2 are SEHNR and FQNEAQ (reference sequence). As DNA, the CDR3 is TGTGCCAGCAGCTTAGCGGAGGGCGAGCAGTACTTC. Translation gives CASSLAEGEQYF.

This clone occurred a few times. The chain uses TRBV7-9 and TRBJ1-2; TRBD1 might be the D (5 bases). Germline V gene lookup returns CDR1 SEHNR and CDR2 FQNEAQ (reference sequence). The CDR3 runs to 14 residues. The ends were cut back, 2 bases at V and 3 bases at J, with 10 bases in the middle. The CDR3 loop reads CASSLTGTDYGYTF. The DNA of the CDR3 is TGTGCCAGCAGCTTAACAGGTACCGACTATGGCTACACCTTC.

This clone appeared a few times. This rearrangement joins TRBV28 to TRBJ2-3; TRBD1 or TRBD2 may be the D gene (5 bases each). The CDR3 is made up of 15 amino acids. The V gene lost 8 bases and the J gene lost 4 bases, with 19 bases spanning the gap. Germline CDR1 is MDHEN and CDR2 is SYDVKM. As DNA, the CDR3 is TGTGCCAGCGCATCTAGCCGTAGGGGTCCAGATACGCAGTATTTT. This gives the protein CASASSRRGPDTQYF.

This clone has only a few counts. CDR3 DNA sequence: TGCAGCGTTGCGGTCAGGGAGTACGAGCAGTACTTC. Protein: CSVAVREYEQYF. This chain joins TRBV29-1 and TRBJ2-7; D may correspond to TRBD1 or TRBD2 (5 bases each). The CDR3 has 12 amino acids. With 4 bases removed from V and 4 bases from J, the gap between germline ends came to 11 bases. Germline V gene data show CDR1 as SQVTM and CDR2 as ANQGSEA.

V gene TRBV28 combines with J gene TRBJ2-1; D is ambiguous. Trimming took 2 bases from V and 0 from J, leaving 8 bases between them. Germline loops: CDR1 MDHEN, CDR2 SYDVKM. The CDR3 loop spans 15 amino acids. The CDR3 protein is CASSLSWGSYNEQFF. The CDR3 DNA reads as TGTGCCAGCAGTTTAAGCTGGGGCTCCTACAATGAGCAGTTCTTC.

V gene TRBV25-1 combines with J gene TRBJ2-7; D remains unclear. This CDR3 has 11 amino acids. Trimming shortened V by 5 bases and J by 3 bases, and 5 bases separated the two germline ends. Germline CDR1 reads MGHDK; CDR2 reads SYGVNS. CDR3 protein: CASSPSYEQYF. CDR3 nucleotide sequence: TGTGCCAGCAGTCCCAGCTACGAGCAGTACTTC.

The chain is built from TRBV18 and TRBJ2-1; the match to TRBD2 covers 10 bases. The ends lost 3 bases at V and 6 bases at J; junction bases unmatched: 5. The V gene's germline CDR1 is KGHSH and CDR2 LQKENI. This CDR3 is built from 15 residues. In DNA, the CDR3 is TGTGCCAGCTCACCTTCTAGCGGGAGTTTCAATGAGCAGTTCTTC. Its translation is CASSPSSGSFNEQFF.

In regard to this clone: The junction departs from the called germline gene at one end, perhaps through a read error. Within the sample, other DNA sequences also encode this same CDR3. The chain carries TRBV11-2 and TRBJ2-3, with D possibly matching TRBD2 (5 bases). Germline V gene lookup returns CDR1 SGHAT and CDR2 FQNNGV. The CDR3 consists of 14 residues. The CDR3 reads CASSLERGSDTQYF. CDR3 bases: TGTGCCAGCAGCCTAGAGAGAGGGTCGGATACGCAGTATTTT.

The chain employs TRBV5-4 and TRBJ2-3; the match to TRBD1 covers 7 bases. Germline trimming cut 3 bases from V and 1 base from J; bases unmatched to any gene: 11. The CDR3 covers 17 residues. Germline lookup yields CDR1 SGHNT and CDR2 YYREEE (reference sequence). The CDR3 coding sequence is TGTGCCAGCAGCTCTCACCGCACAGGGGCCGGCACAGATACGCAGTATTTT. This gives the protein CASSSHRTGAGTDTQYF.

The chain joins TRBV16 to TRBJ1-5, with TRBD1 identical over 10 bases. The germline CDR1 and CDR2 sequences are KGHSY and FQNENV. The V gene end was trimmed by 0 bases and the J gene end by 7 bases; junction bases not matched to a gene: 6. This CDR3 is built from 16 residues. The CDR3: CASSQSGGQGRQPQHF. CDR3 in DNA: TGTGCCAGCAGCCAATCGGGGGGACAGGGGAGGCAGCCCCAGCATTTT.

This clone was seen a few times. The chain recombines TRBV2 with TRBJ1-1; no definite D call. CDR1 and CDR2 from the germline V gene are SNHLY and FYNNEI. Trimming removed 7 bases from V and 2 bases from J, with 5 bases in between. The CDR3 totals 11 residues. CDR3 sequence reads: CASTRNTEAFF. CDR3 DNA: TGTGCCAGCACAAGAAACACTGAAGCTTTCTTT. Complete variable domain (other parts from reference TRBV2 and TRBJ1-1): EPEVTQTPSHQVTQMGQEVILRCVPISNHLYFYWYRQILGQKVEFLVSFYNNEISEKSEIFDDQFSVERPDGSNFTLKIRSTKLEDSAMYFCASTRNTEAFFGQGTRLTVV.

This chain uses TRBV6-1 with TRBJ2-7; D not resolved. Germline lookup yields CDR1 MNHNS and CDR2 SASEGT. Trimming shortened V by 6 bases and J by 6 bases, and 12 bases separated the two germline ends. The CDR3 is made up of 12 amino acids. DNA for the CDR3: TGTGCCAGCAGCCCTTCCCGATTCGAGCAGTACTTC. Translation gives CASSPSRFEQYF.

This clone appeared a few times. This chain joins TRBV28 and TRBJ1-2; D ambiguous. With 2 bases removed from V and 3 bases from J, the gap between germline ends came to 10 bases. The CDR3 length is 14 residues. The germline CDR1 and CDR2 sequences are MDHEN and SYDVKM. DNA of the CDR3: TGTGCCAGCAGTTTAGATGGGTATGACTATGGCTACACCTTC. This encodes CASSLDGYDYGYTF.

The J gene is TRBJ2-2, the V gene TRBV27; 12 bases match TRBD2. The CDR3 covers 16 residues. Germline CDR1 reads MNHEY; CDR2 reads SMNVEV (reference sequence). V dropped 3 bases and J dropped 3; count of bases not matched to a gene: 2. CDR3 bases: TGTGCCAGCAGTTTGACTAGCGGGAGCTACACCGGGGAGCTGTTTTTT. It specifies CASSLTSGSYTGELFF.

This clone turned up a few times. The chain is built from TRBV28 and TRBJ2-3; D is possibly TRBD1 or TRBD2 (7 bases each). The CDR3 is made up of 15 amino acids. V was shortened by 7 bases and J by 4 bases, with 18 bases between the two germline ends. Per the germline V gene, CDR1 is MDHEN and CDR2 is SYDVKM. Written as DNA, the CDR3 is TGTGCCAGCATCCCGACAGGGACTATCCCAGATACGCAGTATTTT. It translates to CASIPTGTIPDTQYF.

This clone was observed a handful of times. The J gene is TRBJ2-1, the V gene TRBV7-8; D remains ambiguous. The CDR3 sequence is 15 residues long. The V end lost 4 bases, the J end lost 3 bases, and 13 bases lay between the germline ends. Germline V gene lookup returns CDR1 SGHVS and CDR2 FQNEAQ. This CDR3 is CASSYQRTDYNEQFF. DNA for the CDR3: TGTGCCAGCAGCTACCAGAGGACGGACTACAATGAGCAGTTCTTC.

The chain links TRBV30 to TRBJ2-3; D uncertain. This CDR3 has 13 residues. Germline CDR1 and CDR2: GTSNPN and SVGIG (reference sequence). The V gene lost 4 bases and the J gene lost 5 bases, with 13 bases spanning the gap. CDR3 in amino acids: CAWKVLVLDTQYF. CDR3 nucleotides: TGTGCCTGGAAGGTGTTAGTGTTAGATACGCAGTATTTT.

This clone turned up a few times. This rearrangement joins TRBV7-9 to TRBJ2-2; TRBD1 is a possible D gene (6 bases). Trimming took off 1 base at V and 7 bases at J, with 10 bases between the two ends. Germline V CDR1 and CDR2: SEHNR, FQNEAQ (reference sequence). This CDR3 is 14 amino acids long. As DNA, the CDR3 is TGTGCCAGCAGCTTAGACAGGGCTGACGGGGAGCTGTTTTTT. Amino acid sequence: CASSLDRADGELFF. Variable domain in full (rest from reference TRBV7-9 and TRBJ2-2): DTGVSQNPRHKITKRGQNVTFRCDPISEHNRLYWYRQTLGQGPEFLTYFQNEAQLEKSRLLSDRFSAERPKGSFSTLEIQRTEQGDSAMYLCASSLDRADGELFFGEGSRLTVL.